This T cell receptor (beta chain) is from a study of blood T cell repertoires in COVID-19. V lost 7 bases and J lost 6; bases outside the gene matches: 7. This CDR3 comprises 15 residues. Germline assignment: CDR1 LNHDA and CDR2 SQIVND (reference sequence). Clones were read by immunoSEQ multiplex PCR, and TCRdb kept only the in-frame ones, dropping some. This sample carries about 220,000 clones, about four fifths of them seen once, and the ten largest clones take approximately 4.8%. The origin of this receptor is a woman between 65 and 79 years old with acute or convalescent COVID-19. Sequences were obtained from peripheral blood. The V gene is TRBV19, the J gene TRBJ2-1; TRBD2 matches at 12 bases. The CDR3 protein is CASTRTSGGSNEQFF. The DNA of the CDR3 is TGTGCCAGTACAAGAACTAGCGGGGGGTCCAATGAGCAGTTCTTC.